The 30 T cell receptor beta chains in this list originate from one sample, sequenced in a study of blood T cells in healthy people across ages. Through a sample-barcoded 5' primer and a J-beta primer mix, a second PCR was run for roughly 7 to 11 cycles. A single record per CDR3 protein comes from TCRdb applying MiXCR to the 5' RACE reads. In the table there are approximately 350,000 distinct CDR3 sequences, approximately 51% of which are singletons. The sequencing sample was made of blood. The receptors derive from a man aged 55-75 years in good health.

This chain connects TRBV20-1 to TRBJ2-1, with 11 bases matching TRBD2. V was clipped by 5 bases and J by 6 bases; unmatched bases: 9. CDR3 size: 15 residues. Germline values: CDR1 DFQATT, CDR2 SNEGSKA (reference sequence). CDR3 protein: CSAATASGGSNEQFF. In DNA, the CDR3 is TGCAGTGCTGCCACCGCTAGCGGGGGGAGCAATGAGCAGTTCTTC.

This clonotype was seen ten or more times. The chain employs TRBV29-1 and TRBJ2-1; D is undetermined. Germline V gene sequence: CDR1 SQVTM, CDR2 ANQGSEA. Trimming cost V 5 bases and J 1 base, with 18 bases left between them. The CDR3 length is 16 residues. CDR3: CSVPRQDQGSYNEQFF. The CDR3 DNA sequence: TGCAGCGTTCCGCGGCAGGACCAAGGGTCCTACAATGAGCAGTTCTTC.

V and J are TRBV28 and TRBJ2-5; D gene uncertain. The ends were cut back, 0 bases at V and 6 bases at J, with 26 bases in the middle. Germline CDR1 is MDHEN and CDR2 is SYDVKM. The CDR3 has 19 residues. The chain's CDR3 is CASSLCTPGSQPLPKTQYF. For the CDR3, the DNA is TGTGCCAGCAGTTTATGCACCCCAGGTTCCCAACCCCTACCCAAGACCCAGTACTTC. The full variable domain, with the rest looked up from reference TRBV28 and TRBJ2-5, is DVKVTQSSRYLVKRTGEKVFLECVQDMDHENMFWYRQDPGLGLRLIYFSYDVKMKEKGDIPEGYSVSREKKERFSLILESASTNQTSMYLCASSLCTPGSQPLPKTQYFGPGTRLLVL.

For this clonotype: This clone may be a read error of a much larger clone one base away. CDR3: CASSYSGLAGAYNEQYF. The CDR3 DNA reads as TGTGCCAGCAGTTACTCGGGACTAGCGGGGGCCTACAATGAGCAGTACTTC. The chain has TRBV6-6 and TRBJ2-7, with 14 bases fitting TRBD2. The ends lost 0 bases at V and 7 bases at J; junction bases unmatched: 8. CDR1 MNHNY and CDR2 SVGAGI come from the germline V gene (reference sequence). CDR3 length equals 17 residues.

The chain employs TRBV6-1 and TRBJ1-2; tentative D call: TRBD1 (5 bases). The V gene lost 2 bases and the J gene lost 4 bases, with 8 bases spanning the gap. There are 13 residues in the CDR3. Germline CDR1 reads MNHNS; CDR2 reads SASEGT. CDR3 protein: CASSERQLYGYTF. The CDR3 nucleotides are TGTGCCAGCAGTGAACGACAGCTCTATGGCTACACCTTC.

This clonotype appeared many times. CDR3 sequence: CASSPGYRETQYF. In DNA, the CDR3 is TGTGCCAGCAGCCCCGGCTACCGAGAGACCCAGTACTTC. The V and J genes are TRBV3-1 and TRBJ2-5; D is uncertain. This CDR3 comprises 13 residues. Germline V gene lookup returns CDR1 LGHDT and CDR2 YNNKEL (reference sequence). V lost 4 bases to trimming and J lost 4 bases, with 10 bases between them.

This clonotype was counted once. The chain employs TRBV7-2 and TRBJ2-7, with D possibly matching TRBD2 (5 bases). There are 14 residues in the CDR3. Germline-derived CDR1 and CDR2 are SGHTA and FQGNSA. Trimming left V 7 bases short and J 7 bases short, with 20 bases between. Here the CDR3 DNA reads TGTGCCAGCATTGAAAGATTGCTATCGGGGGAGCAGTACTTC. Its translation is CASIERLLSGEQYF.

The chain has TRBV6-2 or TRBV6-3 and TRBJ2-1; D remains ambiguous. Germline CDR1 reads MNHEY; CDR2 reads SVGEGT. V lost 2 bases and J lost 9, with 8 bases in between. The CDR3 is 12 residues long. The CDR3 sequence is CASSYPTVEQFF. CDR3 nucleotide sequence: TGTGCCAGCAGTTACCCGACGGTTGAGCAGTTCTTC.

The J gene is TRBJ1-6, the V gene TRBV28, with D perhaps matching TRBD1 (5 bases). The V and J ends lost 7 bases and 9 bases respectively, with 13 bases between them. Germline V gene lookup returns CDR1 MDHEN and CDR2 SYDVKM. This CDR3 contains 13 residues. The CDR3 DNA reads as TGTGCCAGCACTCCCCCGGGGCGTTCACCCCTCCACTTT. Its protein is CASTPPGRSPLHF.

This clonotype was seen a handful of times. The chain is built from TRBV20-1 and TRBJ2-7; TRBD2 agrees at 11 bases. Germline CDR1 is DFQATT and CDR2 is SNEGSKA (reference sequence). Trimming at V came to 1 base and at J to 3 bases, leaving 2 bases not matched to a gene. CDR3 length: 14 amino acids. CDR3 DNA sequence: TGCAGTGCTAGAGCCGGGACTAGCGGCTACGAGCAGTACTTC. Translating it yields CSARAGTSGYEQYF.

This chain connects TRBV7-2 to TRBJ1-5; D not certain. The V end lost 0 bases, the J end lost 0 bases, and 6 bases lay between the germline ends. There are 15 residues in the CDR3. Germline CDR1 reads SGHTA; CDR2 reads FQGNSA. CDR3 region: CASSLAWHSNQPQHF. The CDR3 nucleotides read TGTGCCAGCAGCTTAGCCTGGCATAGCAATCAGCCCCAGCATTTT.

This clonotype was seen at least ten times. The CDR3 region is CASSPGGQPATNEKLFF. The CDR3 DNA reads as TGTGCCAGCAGCCCTGGAGGACAGCCCGCAACTAATGAAAAACTGTTTTTT. The chain recombines TRBV6-2 or TRBV6-3 with TRBJ1-4; D perhaps matches TRBD1 (6 bases). Germline V gene sequence: CDR1 MNHEY, CDR2 SVGEGT. V was pared by 6 bases and J by 0 bases, with 17 bases between. This CDR3 is built from 17 residues.

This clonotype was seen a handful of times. The CDR3 sequence: CSASEGNQPQHF. Here the CDR3 DNA reads TGCAGTGCTAGTGAGGGGAATCAGCCCCAGCATTTT. V is TRBV20-1 and J is TRBJ1-5, with D perhaps matching TRBD1 (5 bases). V was cut by 3 bases and J by 4 bases, with 7 bases left in between. Germline lookup yields CDR1 DFQATT and CDR2 SNEGSKA (reference sequence). There are 12 residues in the CDR3.

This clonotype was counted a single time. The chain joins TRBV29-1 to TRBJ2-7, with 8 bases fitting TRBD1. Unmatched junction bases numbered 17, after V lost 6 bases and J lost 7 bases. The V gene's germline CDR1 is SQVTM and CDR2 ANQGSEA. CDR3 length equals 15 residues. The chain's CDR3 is CSVVQGASSYNEQYF. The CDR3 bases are TGCAGCGTCGTGCAGGGGGCGAGCTCCTACAATGAGCAGTACTTC.

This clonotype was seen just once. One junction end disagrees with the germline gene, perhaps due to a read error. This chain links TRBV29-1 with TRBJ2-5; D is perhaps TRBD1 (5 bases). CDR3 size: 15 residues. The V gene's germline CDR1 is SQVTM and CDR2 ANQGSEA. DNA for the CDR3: TGCAGTGTTGAAGATCTTCCTGGGGCCGGAGAGACCCAGTACTTC. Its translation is CSVEDLPGAGETQYF.

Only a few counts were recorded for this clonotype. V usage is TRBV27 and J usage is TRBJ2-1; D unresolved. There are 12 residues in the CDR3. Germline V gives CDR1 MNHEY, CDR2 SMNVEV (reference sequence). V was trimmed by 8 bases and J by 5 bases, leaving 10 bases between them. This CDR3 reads CASGLLHNEQFF. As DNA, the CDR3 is TGTGCCAGCGGGCTCCTCCACAATGAGCAGTTCTTC.

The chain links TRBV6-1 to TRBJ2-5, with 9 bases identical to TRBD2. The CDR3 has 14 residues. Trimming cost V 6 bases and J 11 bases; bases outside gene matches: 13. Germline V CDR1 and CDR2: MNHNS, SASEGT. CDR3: CASRSGLATGEQYF. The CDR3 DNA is TGTGCCAGCAGGTCGGGACTAGCCACCGGTGAGCAGTACTTC.

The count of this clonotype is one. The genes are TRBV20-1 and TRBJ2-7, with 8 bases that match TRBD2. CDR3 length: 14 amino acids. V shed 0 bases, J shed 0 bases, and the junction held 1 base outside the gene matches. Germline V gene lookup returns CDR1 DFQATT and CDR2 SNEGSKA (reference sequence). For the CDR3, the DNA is TGCAGTGCTAGAGAGAGCGGGAGCTCCTACGAGCAGTACTTC. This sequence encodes CSARESGSSYEQYF.

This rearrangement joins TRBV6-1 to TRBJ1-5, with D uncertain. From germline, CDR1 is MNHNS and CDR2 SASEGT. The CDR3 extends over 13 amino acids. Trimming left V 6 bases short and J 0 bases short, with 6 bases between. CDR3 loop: CASRKDSNQPQHF. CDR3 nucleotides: TGTGCCAGCAGAAAGGATAGCAATCAGCCCCAGCATTTT.

CDR3 coding DNA: TGTGCCAGCAGTGACTACGGGGGGACTGAAGCTTTCTTT. Protein: CASSDYGGTEAFF. This chain links TRBV6-6 with TRBJ1-1; a weak D match, TRBD1 (5 bases). This CDR3 comprises 13 residues. The germline CDR1 and CDR2 sequences are MNHNY and SVGAGI (reference sequence). Trimming cost V 5 bases and J 5 bases, with 12 bases left between them.

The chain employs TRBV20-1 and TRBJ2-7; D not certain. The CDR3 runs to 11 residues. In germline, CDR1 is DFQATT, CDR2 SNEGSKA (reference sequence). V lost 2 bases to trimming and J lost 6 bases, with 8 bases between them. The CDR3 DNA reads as TGCAGTGCTAGATTGGGCCCCGAGCAGTACTTC. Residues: CSARLGPEQYF.

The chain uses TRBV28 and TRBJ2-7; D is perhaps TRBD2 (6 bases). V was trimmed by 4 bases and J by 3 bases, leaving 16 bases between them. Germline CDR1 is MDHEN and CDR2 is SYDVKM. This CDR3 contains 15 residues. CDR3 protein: CASSSPTSLHYEQYF. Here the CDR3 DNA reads TGTGCCAGCAGTTCCCCAACTAGCCTCCACTACGAGCAGTACTTC.

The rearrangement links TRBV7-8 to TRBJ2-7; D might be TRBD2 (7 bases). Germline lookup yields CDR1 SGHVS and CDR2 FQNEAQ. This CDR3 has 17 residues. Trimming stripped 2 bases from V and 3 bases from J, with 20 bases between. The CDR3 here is CASSLQVGQRDNYEQYF. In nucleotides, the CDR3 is TGTGCCAGCAGCTTACAAGTTGGGCAGCGGGACAACTACGAGCAGTACTTC. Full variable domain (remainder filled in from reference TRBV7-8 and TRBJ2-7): GAGVSQSPRYKVAKRGQDVALRCDPISGHVSLFWYQQALGQGPEFLTYFQNEAQLDKSGLPSDRFFAERPEGSVSTLKIQRTQQEDSAVYLCASSLQVGQRDNYEQYFGPGTRLTVT.

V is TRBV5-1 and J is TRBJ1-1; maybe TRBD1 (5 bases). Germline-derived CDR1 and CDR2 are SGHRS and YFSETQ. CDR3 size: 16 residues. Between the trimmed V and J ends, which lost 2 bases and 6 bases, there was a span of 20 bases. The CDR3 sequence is CASSFGAGRVGAEAFF. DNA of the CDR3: TGCGCCAGCAGCTTCGGGGCAGGGCGAGTGGGGGCTGAAGCTTTCTTT.

CDR3 coding DNA: TGTGCCAGCAGCTCCGGGACTAGCGGGAGGGCCGCAGATACGCAGTATTTT. It translates to CASSSGTSGRAADTQYF. The rearrangement links TRBV7-2 to TRBJ2-3; TRBD2 agrees at 16 bases. Per germline, CDR1 SGHTA and CDR2 FQGNSA. Trimming took 4 bases from V and 4 from J; bases not matched to a gene: 5. The CDR3 extends over 17 amino acids.

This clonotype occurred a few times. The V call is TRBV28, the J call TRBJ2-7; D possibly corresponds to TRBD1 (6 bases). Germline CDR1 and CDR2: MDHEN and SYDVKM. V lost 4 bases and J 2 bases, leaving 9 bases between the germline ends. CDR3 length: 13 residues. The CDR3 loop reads CASSSGTPYEQYF. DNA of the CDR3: TGTGCCAGCAGTTCCGGGACACCCTACGAGCAGTACTTC.

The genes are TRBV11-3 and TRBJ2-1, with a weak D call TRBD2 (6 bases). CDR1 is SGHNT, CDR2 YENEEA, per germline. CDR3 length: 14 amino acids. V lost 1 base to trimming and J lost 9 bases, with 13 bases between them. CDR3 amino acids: CASSLVLGGGEQFF. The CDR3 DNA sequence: TGTGCCAGCAGCTTAGTGCTCGGGGGAGGTGAGCAGTTCTTC.

The CDR3 DNA follows: TGCAGTGCTAGGGGACTAGCGGGAGACAATGAGCAGTTCTTC. It specifies CSARGLAGDNEQFF. This chain connects TRBV20-1 to TRBJ2-1; 14 bases fit TRBD2. The CDR3 sequence is 14 residues long. CDR1 DFQATT and CDR2 SNEGSKA come from the germline V gene (reference sequence). After removal of 3 bases from V and 5 bases from J, the junction contained 0 bases not matched to a gene.

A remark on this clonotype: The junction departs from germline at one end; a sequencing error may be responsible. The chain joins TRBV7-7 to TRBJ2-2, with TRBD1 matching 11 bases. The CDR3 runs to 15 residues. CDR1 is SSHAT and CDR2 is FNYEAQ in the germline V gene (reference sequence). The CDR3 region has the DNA TGTGCTAGCAGCCCGGGGACAGGGGGGGCCGGGGAGCTGTTTTTT. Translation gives CASSPGTGGAGELFF.

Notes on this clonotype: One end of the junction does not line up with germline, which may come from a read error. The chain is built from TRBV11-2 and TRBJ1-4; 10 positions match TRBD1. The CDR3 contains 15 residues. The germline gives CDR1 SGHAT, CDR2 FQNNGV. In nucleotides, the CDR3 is TGTGCCAGCAGCTCCGACAGGGGGCCAAATGAAAGACTGTTTTTT. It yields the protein CASSSDRGPNERLFF.